This entry lists 30 T cell receptor beta chains sequenced from one sample in a study of T cells in Graves' hyperthyroidism and ophthalmopathy. It was RNA transcripts that yielded the amplified TCR beta CDR3 regions. Using the HTBI primer set, a first-round RT-PCR was run on the TCR CDR3. TCRdb redid the calling of the multiplex PCR reads with MiXCR, one entry per CDR3 protein. The sample has around 690,000 distinct CDR3 sequences, approximately 15% seen once; the top ten hold about 14%. What was sequenced was blood. All receptors derive from a man between 50 and 59 years old with Graves' hyperthyroidism.

CDR3 DNA: TGCGCCAGCAGTGAGTCGGGGAAACCCTATGGCTACACCTTC. It encodes CASSESGKPYGYTF. V is TRBV10-1 and J is TRBJ1-2, with D unclear. Per the germline V gene, CDR1 is WNHNN and CDR2 is SYGVQD (reference sequence). This CDR3 spans 14 amino acids. Trimming removed 0 bases from V and 4 bases from J, with 9 bases in between.

This chain uses TRBV4-3 with TRBJ2-6; 11 nucleotides match TRBD1. The germline V gene encodes CDR1 LGHNA and CDR2 YSLEER. V was clipped by 0 bases and J by 0 bases; unmatched bases: 13. The CDR3 extends over 22 amino acids. CDR3 protein: CASSQDLWGYGTGGSGANVLTF. CDR3 sequence (DNA): TGCGCCAGCAGCCAAGATCTTTGGGGTTACGGGACAGGGGGCTCTGGGGCCAACGTCCTGACTTTC.

This clonotype was found many times. The rearrangement uses TRBV10-3 and TRBJ2-7; 9 bases align to TRBD1. From germline, CDR1 is ENHRY and CDR2 SYGVKD. The V and J ends lost 9 bases and 1 base, in that order; junction bases with no gene match: 4. The CDR3 totals 13 residues. The CDR3 is CAMRQGDSYEQYF. DNA of the CDR3: TGTGCCATGCGACAGGGGGATTCCTACGAGCAGTACTTC.

Comment on this clonotype: A read error is possible here, since a much larger clone lies one base away. J is TRBJ2-3 and V is TRBV11-3; weak D call: TRBD2 (6 bases). Looked up from germline, CDR1 is SGHNT and CDR2 is YENEEA. The CDR3 is 15 residues long. This CDR3 is CASSVGGAGTDTQCF. CDR3 DNA: TGTGCCAGCAGCGTCGGGGGAGCGGGTACAGATACGCAGTGTTTT.

This clonotype was seen repeatedly, ten times or more. The rearrangement uses TRBV24-1 and TRBJ1-1; 7 positions match TRBD1. This CDR3 is built from 12 residues. V lost 12 bases to trimming and J lost 6 bases; unmatched junction nucleotides: 9. Per the germline V gene, CDR1 is KGHDR and CDR2 is SFDVKD. The CDR3, as DNA: TGTGCCGCTACTGGACAGGCTCCTGAAGCTTTCTTT. It encodes CAATGQAPEAFF.

This rearrangement joins TRBV7-9 to TRBJ2-3; perhaps TRBD2 as D (6 bases). Trimming stripped 2 bases from V and 0 bases from J, with 12 bases between. The CDR3 loop spans 16 amino acids. Germline loops: CDR1 SEHNR, CDR2 FQNEAQ (reference sequence). CDR3 nucleotides: TGTGCCAGCAGCTTAACCCGCGGGGCCAGCACAGATACGCAGTATTTT. Its protein product is CASSLTRGASTDTQYF.

This clonotype was seen more than once but under ten times. A single base separates this from a much larger clone, so it may be a read error. The CDR3 here is CASSQGTNQETQYF. The CDR3 coding sequence is TGTGCCAGCAGCCAAGGGACTAACCAAGAGACCCAGTACTTC. This rearrangement joins TRBV3-1 to TRBJ2-5, with a weak D call TRBD2 (6 bases). Per germline, CDR1 LGHDT and CDR2 YNNKEL (reference sequence). The CDR3 consists of 14 residues. V lost 1 base and J lost 0, with 6 bases in between.

This clonotype occurred many times. The rearrangement uses TRBV2 and TRBJ1-2; 9 positions agree with TRBD1. This CDR3 is 15 amino acids long. V trimming: 2 bases; J trimming: 7 bases; junction bases outside the gene matches: 8. Germline V gene sequence: CDR1 SNHLY, CDR2 FYNNEI. The CDR3 region has the DNA TGTGCCAGCAGTGAAAGGACAGGGGACTATGGTGGCTACACCTTC. Translated, it gives CASSERTGDYGGYTF.

This clonotype was observed at least ten times. V is TRBV30 and J is TRBJ2-1, with a tentative D call TRBD2 (5 bases). The V end was cut by 2 bases, the J end by 3 bases, with 11 bases between. CDR1 and CDR2 (germline): GTSNPN, SVGIG (reference sequence). This CDR3 is 14 amino acids long. In DNA form, the CDR3 reads TGTGCCTGGAGTCCCCAGAGCGGCTACAATGAGCAGTTCTTC. This sequence encodes CAWSPQSGYNEQFF.

This clonotype has at least ten counts. The chain recombines TRBV7-9 with TRBJ2-1; TRBD2 is a possible D gene (5 bases). V gave up 0 bases and J gave up 4 bases, with 13 bases separating them. The CDR3 extends over 16 amino acids. From germline, CDR1 is SEHNR and CDR2 FQNEAQ (reference sequence). In DNA form, the CDR3 reads TGTGCCAGCAGCTTAGCGGTTTGGGAGCTGTACAATGAGCAGTTCTTC. Its translation is CASSLAVWELYNEQFF.

The V and J genes are TRBV6-1 and TRBJ1-5; D uncertain. Trimming cost V 7 bases and J 0 bases, with 13 bases left between them. Germline V lookup: CDR1 MNHNS, CDR2 SASEGT. The CDR3 has 15 residues. In DNA form, the CDR3 reads TGTGCCAGCATGAGATACGTATATAGCAATCAGCCCCAGCATTTT. Amino acid sequence: CASMRYVYSNQPQHF.

This chain's CDR3 is CASSHGVGGDSPLHF. In DNA, the CDR3 is TGTGCCAGCAGCCACGGTGTCGGGGGAGATTCACCCCTCCACTTT. The chain combines TRBV13 with TRBJ1-6, with a weak D call TRBD1 (5 bases). Germline-derived CDR1 and CDR2 are PRHDT and FYEKMQ (reference sequence). Trimming took off 5 bases at V and 8 bases at J, with 16 bases between the two ends. CDR3 length: 15 amino acids.

The sample holds a few counts of this clonotype. The V gene is TRBV6-1, the J gene TRBJ2-1; TRBD1 matches at 9 bases. Germline-derived CDR1 and CDR2 are MNHNS and SASEGT. The CDR3 runs 13 residues. V shed 8 bases, J shed 3 bases, and the junction held 2 bases outside the gene matches. CDR3 nucleotide sequence: TGTGCCAGCGGGGACAGGGACTACAATGAGCAGTTCTTC. This sequence encodes CASGDRDYNEQFF.

This clonotype has at least ten counts. V gene TRBV6-2 or TRBV6-3 combines with J gene TRBJ2-1, with 7 bases that match TRBD2. The CDR3 runs to 14 residues. Germline lookup yields CDR1 MNHEY and CDR2 SVGEGT. Trimming removed 6 bases from V and 1 base from J; junction bases left unmatched: 3. The DNA for the CDR3 is TGTGCCAGCAGGGATAGCGGGTCCTACAATGAGCAGTTCTTC. Translating gives CASRDSGSYNEQFF.

This chain joins TRBV4-1 and TRBJ2-7; D is unresolved. The V gene's germline CDR1 is MGHRA and CDR2 YSYEKL. The CDR3 covers 11 residues. V was cut by 3 bases and J by 6 bases, with 6 bases left in between. The CDR3 protein is CASSHTAEQYF. The CDR3 DNA follows: TGCGCCAGCAGCCACACAGCCGAGCAGTACTTC.

In its sample, this clonotype was seen many times. V gene TRBV10-3 combines with J gene TRBJ2-2; TRBD1 aligns across 10 bases. The V segment lost 3 bases and the J segment 7 bases; nucleotides outside the gene matches: 5. Germline values: CDR1 ENHRY, CDR2 SYGVKD. The CDR3 runs to 15 residues. In DNA, the CDR3 is TGTGCCATCAGTGACGACAGGGGGCTAGGCGGGGAGCTGTTTTTT. Translation gives CAISDDRGLGGELFF.

This clonotype appeared a few times. The rearrangement links TRBV7-3 to TRBJ2-3, with D unclear. Germline assignment: CDR1 SGHTA and CDR2 FQGTGA. V was trimmed by 3 bases and J by 1 base, leaving 8 bases between them. The CDR3 contains 14 residues. CDR3 bases: TGTGCCAGCAGCTTTTCCGAGGGCACAGATACGCAGTATTTT. It translates to CASSFSEGTDTQYF.

This clonotype was picked up many times. This chain joins TRBV29-1 and TRBJ2-3; D might be TRBD1 (8 bases). Germline CDR1 is SQVTM and CDR2 is ANQGSEA. The CDR3 runs 14 residues. Trimming removed 0 bases from V and 3 bases from J, with 10 bases in between. CDR3 in amino acids: CSVEEQGGTDTQYF. The CDR3 DNA sequence: TGCAGCGTTGAAGAACAGGGGGGGACAGATACGCAGTATTTT.

V usage is TRBV4-1 and J usage is TRBJ2-2, with 14 bases lining up with TRBD2. V lost 0 bases and J lost 4; bases outside the gene matches: 7. CDR1 MGHRA and CDR2 YSYEKL come from the germline V gene. CDR3 length: 19 amino acids. DNA for the CDR3: TGCGCCAGCAGCCAAGAGTCAGGACTAGCGGGAGGTGGCACCGGGGAGCTGTTTTTT. Encoded protein: CASSQESGLAGGGTGELFF.

This clonotype has only a few counts. This rearrangement joins TRBV5-8 to TRBJ1-1; 9 bases match TRBD1. Trimming cost V 4 bases and J 1 base; bases outside gene matches: 8. The length of the CDR3 is 16 residues. CDR1 is SGHTS, CDR2 YDEGEE, per germline. The CDR3 is CASSPGQGIWNTEAFF. The CDR3 DNA is TGTGCCAGCAGCCCAGGACAGGGGATTTGGAACACTGAAGCTTTCTTT.

The V and J genes are TRBV2 and TRBJ2-7; 8 bases are shared with TRBD1. Losses at the gene ends were 1 base for V and 3 bases for J; bases not matched to a gene: 8. CDR1 is SNHLY, CDR2 FYNNEI, per germline. This CDR3 region has 16 residues. The CDR3 protein is CASSEEVLTGGYEQYF. The CDR3 region has the DNA TGTGCCAGCAGTGAAGAAGTTCTAACAGGGGGCTACGAGCAGTACTTC.

In its sample, this clonotype was seen many times. The rearrangement joins TRBV2 to TRBJ1-2; TRBD1 is a possible D gene (6 bases). The CDR3 sequence is 13 residues long. The ends were cut back, 7 bases at V and 6 bases at J, with 15 bases in the middle. Germline CDR1 SNHLY, CDR2 FYNNEI. The CDR3 DNA sequence: TGTGCCAGCAACACAGGGATAAGCGATGGCTACACCTTC. Its translation: CASNTGISDGYTF.

Many counts were recorded for this clonotype. J is TRBJ2-5 and V is TRBV9, with 11 bases matching TRBD1. Germline V lookup: CDR1 SGDLS, CDR2 YYNGEE. The CDR3 totals 15 residues. V lost 3 bases, J lost 5 bases, and 6 bases stayed unmatched. For the CDR3, the DNA is TGTGCCAGCAGCGGAGGACAGGGGGCAGGGGAGACCCAGTACTTC. Residues: CASSGGQGAGETQYF.

This clonotype has a count of ten or more. The chain has TRBV12-3 or TRBV12-4 and TRBJ1-3; D gene ambiguous. This CDR3 spans 14 amino acids. The V end lost 6 bases, the J end lost 0 bases, and 9 bases lay between the germline ends. The CDR3 sequence: CASRRSSSGNTIYF. The CDR3 DNA reads TGTGCCAGCAGGCGTTCCAGCTCTGGAAACACCATATATTTT.

In this sample, this clonotype turned up many times. V gene TRBV20-1 combines with J gene TRBJ2-1, with D unclear. V was clipped by 0 bases and J by 3 bases, with 9 bases between them. The CDR3 length is 14 residues. CDR1 is DFQATT, CDR2 SNEGSKA, per germline (reference sequence). The CDR3 spells CSARDLLLYNEQFF. The CDR3 nucleotides read TGCAGTGCTAGAGACCTACTACTCTACAATGAGCAGTTCTTC.

In its sample, this clonotype was seen a few times. The chain has TRBV28 and TRBJ1-1, with unresolved D. The CDR3 has 13 residues. The V gene's germline CDR1 is MDHEN and CDR2 SYDVKM. Between the trimmed V and J ends, which lost 2 bases and 10 bases, there was a span of 14 bases. The CDR3 DNA sequence: TGTGCCAGCAGTTTAAAGCCCGGGGTTAGAGCTTTCTTT. This codes for CASSLKPGVRAFF.

This clonotype was recorded a few times. The rearrangement links TRBV9 to TRBJ2-2; 7 nucleotides align to TRBD2. The CDR3 spans 15 residues. V lost 4 bases, J lost 5 bases, and 8 bases stayed unmatched. Per the germline V gene, CDR1 is SGDLS and CDR2 is YYNGEE. CDR3 coding DNA: TGTGCCAGCAGCACTCTAGCGGACTTGACCGGGGAGCTGTTTTTT. Protein: CASSTLADLTGELFF.

This clonotype appeared many times. V and J are TRBV27 and TRBJ1-1, with a possible D match to TRBD1 (6 bases). Germline values: CDR1 MNHEY, CDR2 SMNVEV (reference sequence). The CDR3 consists of 13 residues. V lost 6 bases to trimming and J lost 1 base, with 9 bases between them. CDR3 residues: CASRTGWNTEAFF. The CDR3 DNA reads as TGTGCCAGCAGGACAGGATGGAACACTGAAGCTTTCTTT.

The rearrangement links TRBV20-1 to TRBJ2-3; TRBD2 matches at 9 bases. The CDR3 runs to 17 residues. V shed 2 bases, J shed 2 bases, and the junction held 11 bases outside the gene matches. The germline V gene has CDR1 DFQATT and CDR2 SNEGSKA (reference sequence). CDR3: CSARRGRESGYTDTQYF. Written as DNA, the CDR3 is TGCAGTGCTAGACGCGGGAGGGAGAGTGGCTACACAGATACGCAGTATTTT.

This clonotype was observed a handful of times. J is TRBJ1-2 and V is TRBV5-5; 7 positions agree with TRBD1. Germline lookup yields CDR1 SGHKS and CDR2 YYEKEE (reference sequence). V gave up 0 bases and J gave up 8 bases; unmatched junction bases: 10. The CDR3 covers 15 residues. The CDR3 protein is CASSLAGRQGDGYTF. The CDR3 DNA sequence: TGTGCCAGCAGCTTGGCCGGACGGCAGGGGGACGGCTACACCTTC.